This TCR beta chain is drawn from a study of blood T cell repertoires in COVID-19 (dated by TCRdb to 2020 to 2022). Describing the broader study: Samples from collaborators originated in the United States, Italy and Spain and spanned both the acute and convalescent phases of COVID-19. The material from the prospective study consisted of cDNA or gDNA derived from T cells, B-cell-depleted T cells, or PBMCs. The dataset comprised deeply sampled blood TCRbeta repertoires from subjects exposed to, actively infected with, or recovered from COVID-19. The repertoires were made available in a free public database intended to serve as a resource for research on the immune response to SARS-CoV-2. The samples were drawn from the first 160 participants of the ongoing ImmuneRACE study and from 1,254 subjects provided by 6 global collaborators. The sample metadata nearly always contained a de-identified subject ID, COVID-19 status, age in years and sex. Where HLA class I and class II types were available, the types were taken from metadata supplied by the sample provider, not from assay-based typing. Results the study describes overall, beyond this receptor: The amount of clinical and demographic metadata varied by source and participant and was provided uncurated.

The immunoSEQ Assay, a bias-controlled multiplex PCR, was used to amplify TCRbeta CDR3 regions from genomic DNA. The study's processing was this. Within the assay, amplification of reference gene primers was used to estimate how many nucleated cells each sample contained. To quantify the absolute abundance of each unique TCRbeta CDR3 rearrangement, sequence reads were collapsed and filtered. For each sample, productive Simpson clonality was calculated as the square root of Simpson's diversity index over productive rearrangements. In TCRdb, the immuneACCESS table is reduced to in-frame sequences with V and J assigned. These tables do not hold every clone; where another copy was compared, an unresolved V gene accounts for under half, and the others remain unexplained. V, J and clone size are those of that table, while D and trimming were read from the DNA. Present in this sample are approximately 90,000 clones, approximately 82% of which were seen just once. The top ten clonotypes cover 1.2% of the sample.

Whole blood was collected in K2EDTA tubes by collaborating institutions according to the institutions' own protocols. Collaborator samples were shipped for TCRbeta analysis as frozen whole blood, isolated PBMCs, or DNA extracted from either sample type. As regards this clone: Its antigen is currently not known. Base qualities were left out, and no much larger clone turns up one base away.

Relative to germline, V is 5 bases shorter and J is 6 bases shorter, with 20 bases between their ends. From its cysteine to its phenylalanine, the CDR3 spans 15 amino acids. The CDR3 DNA has 45 bases and is translated from base 1. The germline V gene supplies CDR1 SGHRS and CDR2 YFSETQ. This chain is built from TRBV5-1 and TRBJ1-1; D gene: possibly TRBD1, on 5 matching bases. Sequenced: peripheral blood. This clonotype was obtained from a woman aged 80 or over with acute or convalescent COVID-19. The CDR3 region reads CASSPLVRGVSEAFF. The DNA sequence is TGCGCCAGCAGTCCCTTGGTCCGGGGGGTCTCTGAAGCTTTCTTT.